This T cell receptor (beta chain) appears in the sequencing data of a study of metastatic and nonmetastatic thyroid tumors. This clone has a handful of counts. This CDR3 is also generated by other DNA sequences in the sample. No patient had received any treatment before thyroid surgery. Trimming removed 7 bases at V and 6 bases at J, with 11 bases between. Germline assignment: CDR1 SNHLY and CDR2 FYNNEI. The length of the CDR3 is 12 residues. TCRdb redid the clone calls on the PCR reads using MiXCR. The repertoire holds under 40,000 clones, with roughly 17% as singletons. Sequenced material: blood. This clonotype was obtained from a female donor with papillary thyroid cancer or a benign thyroid nodule (not recorded which). Some clones in this sample may be carry-over from other donors' samples. The chain employs TRBV2 and TRBJ2-3; possible D gene TRBD1, 6 bases. The CDR3 here is CASNRGGDTQYF. The CDR3 DNA sequence: TGTGCCAGCAACAGAGGGGGTGATACGCAGTATTTT.